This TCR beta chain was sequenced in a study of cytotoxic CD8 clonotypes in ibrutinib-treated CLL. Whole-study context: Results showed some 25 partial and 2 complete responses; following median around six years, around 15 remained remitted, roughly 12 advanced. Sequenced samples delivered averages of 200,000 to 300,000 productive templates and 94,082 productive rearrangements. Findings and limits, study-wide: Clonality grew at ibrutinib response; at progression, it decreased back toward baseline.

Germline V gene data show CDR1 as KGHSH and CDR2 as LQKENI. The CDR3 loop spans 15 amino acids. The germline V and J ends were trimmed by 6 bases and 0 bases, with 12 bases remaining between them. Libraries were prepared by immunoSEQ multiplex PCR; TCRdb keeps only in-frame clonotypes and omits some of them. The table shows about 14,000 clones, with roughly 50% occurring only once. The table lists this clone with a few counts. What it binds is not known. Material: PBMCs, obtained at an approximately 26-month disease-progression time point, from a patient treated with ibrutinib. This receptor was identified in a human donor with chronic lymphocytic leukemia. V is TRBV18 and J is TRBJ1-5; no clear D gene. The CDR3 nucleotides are TGTGCCAGCTCCGTCGGCAGAAATAGCAATCAGCCCCAGCATTTT. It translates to CASSVGRNSNQPQHF.